This T cell receptor beta chain is drawn from a study of spatial heterogeneity in lung cancer. The CDR3 covers 12 residues. Per the germline V gene, CDR1 is SNHLY and CDR2 is FYNNEI. V lost 2 bases to trimming and J lost 6 bases, with 7 bases between them. TCRdb ran MiXCR on the 5' RACE reads and lists one entry per CDR3 protein. The sample lists around 40,000 distinct CDR3 sequences; approximately 5.5% were seen once. Indicated time point: sample taken at primary tumor resection. Unsorted whole RNA from tumor, nontumor lung or frozen PBMC underwent sequencing. The material was PBMCs, obtained at surgery. The sequence derives from a male donor with early-stage non-small cell lung cancer. The rearrangement links TRBV2 to TRBJ1-1; D gene unclear. In DNA, the CDR3 is TGTGCCAGCAGTGAAAAACAGTCTGAAGCTTTCTTT. Its protein is CASSEKQSEAFF.